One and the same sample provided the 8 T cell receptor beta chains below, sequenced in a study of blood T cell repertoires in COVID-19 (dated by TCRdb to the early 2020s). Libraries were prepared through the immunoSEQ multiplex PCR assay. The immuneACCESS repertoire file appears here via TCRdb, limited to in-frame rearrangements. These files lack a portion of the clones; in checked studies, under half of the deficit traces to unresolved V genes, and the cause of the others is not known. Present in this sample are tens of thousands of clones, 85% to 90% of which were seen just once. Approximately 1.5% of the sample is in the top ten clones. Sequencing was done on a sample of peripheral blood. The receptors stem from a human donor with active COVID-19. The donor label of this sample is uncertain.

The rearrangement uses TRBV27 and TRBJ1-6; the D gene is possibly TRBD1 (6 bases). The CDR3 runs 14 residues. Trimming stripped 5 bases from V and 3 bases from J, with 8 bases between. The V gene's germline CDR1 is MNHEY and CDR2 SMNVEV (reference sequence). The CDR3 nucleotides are TGTGCCAGCAGTGGGGACAACTATAATTCACCCCTCCACTTT. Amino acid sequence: CASSGDNYNSPLHF.

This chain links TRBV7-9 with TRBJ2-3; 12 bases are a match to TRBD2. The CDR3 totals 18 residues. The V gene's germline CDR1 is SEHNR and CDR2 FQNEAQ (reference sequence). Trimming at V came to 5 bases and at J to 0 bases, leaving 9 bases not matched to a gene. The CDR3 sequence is CASSGRTSGAASTDTQYF. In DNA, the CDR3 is TGTGCCAGCAGCGGCCGGACTAGCGGGGCCGCTAGCACAGATACGCAGTATTTT.

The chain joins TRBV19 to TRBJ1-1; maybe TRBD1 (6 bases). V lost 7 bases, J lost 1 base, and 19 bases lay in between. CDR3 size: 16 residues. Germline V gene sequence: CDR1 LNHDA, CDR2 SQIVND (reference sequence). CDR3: CASKAVTGTTNTEAFF. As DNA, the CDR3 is TGTGCCAGTAAAGCCGTGACAGGAACAACGAACACTGAAGCTTTCTTT.

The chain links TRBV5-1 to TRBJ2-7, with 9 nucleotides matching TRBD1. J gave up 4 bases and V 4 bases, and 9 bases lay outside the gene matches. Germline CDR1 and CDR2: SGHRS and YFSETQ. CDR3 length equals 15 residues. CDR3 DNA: TGCGCCAGCAGCCCTGAGCGGGACAGGGCGTACGAGCAGTACTTC. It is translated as CASSPERDRAYEQYF.

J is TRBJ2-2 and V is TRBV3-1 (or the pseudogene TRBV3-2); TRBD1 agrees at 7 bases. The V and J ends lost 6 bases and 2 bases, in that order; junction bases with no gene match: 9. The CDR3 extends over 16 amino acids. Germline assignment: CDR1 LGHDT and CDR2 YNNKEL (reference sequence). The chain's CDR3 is CASRRDRDPNTGELFF. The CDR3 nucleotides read TGTGCCAGCAGACGAGACAGGGACCCTAACACCGGGGAGCTGTTTTTT.

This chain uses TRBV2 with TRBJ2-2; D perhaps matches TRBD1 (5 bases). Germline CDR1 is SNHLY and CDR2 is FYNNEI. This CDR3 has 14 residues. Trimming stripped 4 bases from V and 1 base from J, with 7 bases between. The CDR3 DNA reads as TGTGCCAGCAGTGGCAGGGTGAACACCGGGGAGCTGTTTTTT. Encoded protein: CASSGRVNTGELFF.

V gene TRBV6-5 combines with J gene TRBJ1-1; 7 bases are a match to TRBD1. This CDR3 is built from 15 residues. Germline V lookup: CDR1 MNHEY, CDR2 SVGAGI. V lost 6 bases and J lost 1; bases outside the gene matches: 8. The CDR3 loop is CASRGQTGWNTEAFF. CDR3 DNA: TGTGCCAGCAGGGGTCAGACAGGGTGGAACACTGAAGCTTTCTTT.

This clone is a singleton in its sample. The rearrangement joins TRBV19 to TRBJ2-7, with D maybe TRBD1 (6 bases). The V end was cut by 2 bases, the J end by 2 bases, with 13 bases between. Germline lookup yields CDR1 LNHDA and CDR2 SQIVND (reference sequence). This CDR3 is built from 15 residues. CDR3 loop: CASSIRRQATYEQYF. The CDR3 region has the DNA TGTGCCAGTAGTATAAGGCGACAGGCCACCTACGAGCAGTACTTC.